These T cell receptor beta chains were read from a single sample in a study of technical replicates of blood from several donors. Sequencing was performed with immunoSEQ multiplex PCR; in TCRdb, only in-frame clones are kept and a portion is missing. Of about 99,000 clones detected, 95% appear once; the ten largest clones hold roughly 0.19%. What was sequenced was T cells isolated from PBMCs. These receptors all come from a human donor in good health. CDR3s include the opening cysteine and the closing phenylalanine or tryptophan.

CDR3 protein: CASSVAPGSQGTEAFF
J gene: TRBJ1-1
V gene: TRBV5-1

CDR3 protein: CASSFYSYEQYF
J gene: TRBJ2-7
V gene: TRBV11-1

CDR3 protein: CASSFPFAGATKNIQYF
J gene: TRBJ2-4
V gene: TRBV11-2

CDR3 protein: CASSLVESGQETQYF
J gene: TRBJ2-5
V gene: TRBV5-1

CDR3 protein: CASSVLAHYEQYF
J gene: TRBJ2-7
V gene: TRBV2

CDR3 protein: CASRRQGSDTGELFF
J gene: TRBJ2-2
V gene: TRBV5-1

CDR3 protein: CASSLYTGDYEQYF
J gene: TRBJ2-7
V gene: TRBV5-4

CDR3 protein: CASSYPRGGQNGYTF
J gene: TRBJ1-2
V gene: TRBV6-6

CDR3 protein: CASSESGSGYTF
J gene: TRBJ1-2
V gene: TRBV6-1

CDR3 protein: CASTQEIAGFYSYEQYF
J gene: TRBJ2-7
V gene: TRBV28

CDR3 protein: CASSEGLVGGDEQFF
J gene: TRBJ2-1
V gene: TRBV10-1

CDR3 protein: CASSDQGTTEAFF
J gene: TRBJ1-1
V gene: TRBV7-9

CDR3 protein: CASSSGYSYEQYF
J gene: TRBJ2-7
V gene: TRBV28

CDR3 protein: CASSLAGNYGYTF
J gene: TRBJ1-2
V gene: TRBV7-9

CDR3 protein: CAIRENLAGEGTDTQYF
J gene: TRBJ2-3
V gene: TRBV10-3

CDR3 protein: CASSEGSGGVVYNEQFF
J gene: TRBJ2-1
V gene: TRBV6-1

CDR3 protein: CASSSPGQGAYTIYF
J gene: TRBJ1-3
V gene: TRBV7-8

CDR3 protein: CASSLTGQGSTDEQYF
J gene: TRBJ2-7
V gene: TRBV27

CDR3 protein: CASSYDSANTGELFF
J gene: TRBJ2-2
V gene: TRBV6-5

CDR3 protein: CASSQRPGTVTEAFF
J gene: TRBJ1-1
V gene: TRBV7-9

CDR3 protein: CASSEYQGSYTGELFF
J gene: TRBJ2-2
V gene: TRBV6-1

CDR3 protein: CASSFGQGNEKLFF
J gene: TRBJ1-4
V gene: TRBV5-6

CDR3 protein: CASSRGDYNSPLHF
J gene: TRBJ1-6
V gene: TRBV19

CDR3 protein: CAWNTGYETQYF
J gene: TRBJ2-5
V gene: TRBV30

CDR3 protein: CASSLGQITDTQYF
J gene: TRBJ2-3
V gene: TRBV5-1

CDR3 protein: CASSLARSQAGNTIYF
J gene: TRBJ1-3
V gene: TRBV5-1